This TCR beta chain originates from a study of CD8+ T cells in alopecia areata. Across the whole study: For 6 to 18 months, tofacitinib was taken, and 6 months off drug followed.

The germline CDR1 and CDR2 sequences are MNHEY and SMNVEV (reference sequence). This CDR3 region has 14 residues. V lost 5 bases, J lost 0 bases, and 9 bases lay in between. Details on this clone: Antigen unknown.

Extracted from the samples, RNA was reverse transcribed into cDNA to serve as the sequencing template. Method: immunoSEQ multiplex PCR; TCRdb's copy keeps in-frame clones and lacks some. The sample has over 150,000 clones; approximately 57% are singletons. Regarding the study as a whole: Treatment with tofacitinib significantly lowered scalp clonality and reduced expanded CD8+ clones among the top 100.

Treatment defined: oral pan-JAK inhibitor, 5-10 mg twice daily. Lesional scalp punch biopsies and peripheral blood came from alopecia areata patients. Sequencing was performed on CD4+ T cells sorted from blood, taken at week 24, from a patient treated with tofacitinib. The V gene is TRBV27, the J gene TRBJ2-3, with D tentatively TRBD1 (5 bases). The origin of this receptor is a human donor with alopecia areata. In DNA, the CDR3 is TGTGCCAGCAGTCTGCAGGGTAGCACAGATACGCAGTATTTT. As protein: CASSLQGSTDTQYF.